Listed below are T cell receptor beta chains from one sample, sequenced in a study of shared clonotypes between healthy human individuals. TCRdb's table, derived via immunoSEQ multiplex PCR, lists solely in-frame clones and lacks some. The table has approximately 2,000,000 clones, 85% to 95% seen once. Source material: naive CD4+ T cells from PBMCs. Every receptor here comes from a man younger than 30 in good health. Some clones in this sample may be carry-over from other donors' samples. CDR3s include the opening cysteine and the closing phenylalanine or tryptophan. Each record gives: clone size, J gene, V gene, CDR3 length, D gene, CDR3 DNA, CDR3 protein. A D gene is named only where the DNA matches it firmly. Only part of the rows carry a size: once, few, many, or a class if the clone is expanded.

>once|TRBJ2-5|TRBV9|15|TRBD2
TGTGCCAGCAGCGTAGCCGGGACTAGCGGAGAGACCCAGTACTTC
CASSVAGTSGETQYF
>.|TRBJ2-1|TRBV11-2|15|TRBD2
TGTGCCAGCAGCTTAAGGACTAGAACGGGCAATGAGCAGTTCTTC
CASSLRTRTGNEQFF
>.|TRBJ2-5|TRBV18|15|.
TGTGCCAGCTCACCGGTGGCGAAGGGACGGGAGACCCAGTACTTC
CASSPVAKGRETQYF
>.|TRBJ2-7|TRBV28|12|.
TGTGCCCTTAGCACGCAGGGGGGCGAGCAGTACTTC
CALSTQGGEQYF
>.|TRBJ2-1|TRBV7-8|16|TRBD2
TGTGCCAGCAGCGGCAGACTAGCGGCCTCCTACAATGAGCAGTTCTTC
CASSGRLAASYNEQFF
>.|TRBJ2-1|TRBV11-2|16|.
TGTGCCAGCAGCTTAGATCCAGGGTCAGCCTACAATGAGCAGTTCTTC
CASSLDPGSAYNEQFF
>.|TRBJ2-7|TRBV28|15|TRBD2
TGTGCCAGCAGTCCACCGGGACTAGCGGGAGAAGAGCAGTACTTC
CASSPPGLAGEEQYF
>once|TRBJ1-5|TRBV6-5|14|.
TGTGCCAGCAGTTACATTGAGGGCTCTCAGCCCCAGCATTTT
CASSYIEGSQPQHF
>.|TRBJ2-5|TRBV11-1|14|TRBD2
TGTGCCAGCAGCTCCGGACTAGGGGTGGAGACCCAGTACTTC
CASSSGLGVETQYF
>.|TRBJ1-2|TRBV6-1|13|.
TGTGCATGGGCCGGAGATGCTAACTATGGCTACACCTTC
CAWAGDANYGYTF
>.|TRBJ1-5|TRBV6-1|16|.
TGTGCCAGCAGTGAAGCGCTTAGTACGGGGGGTCAGCCCCAGCATTTT
CASSEALSTGGQPQHF
>.|TRBJ1-1|TRBV28|18|.
TGTGCCAGCAGTTCCTTACAGGGATCCCCGCGGCTGAACACTGAAGCTTTCTTT
CASSSLQGSPRLNTEAFF
>.|TRBJ2-5|TRBV2|16|TRBD1
TGTGCCAGCAGCGGTGACAGGGGGTCGGGTGGGGAGACCCAGTACTTC
CASSGDRGSGGETQYF
>once|TRBJ2-5|TRBV5-1|13|.
TGCGCCAGCAGCTCTGGACAGCAAGAGACCCAGTACTTC
CASSSGQQETQYF
>once|TRBJ2-2|TRBV28|12|TRBD1
TGTGCCGGGCAGGGGGCAGCCGGGGAGCTGTTTTTT
CAGQGAAGELFF
>.|TRBJ2-7|TRBV10-3|15|TRBD2
TGTGCCATCAGTGGACTAGCGGGAATCTCCTACGAGCAGTACTTC
CAISGLAGISYEQYF
>.|TRBJ1-5|TRBV7-8|16|TRBD1
TGTGCCAGCAGCATCACAGGGGGCTGGGGCAATCAGCCCCAGCATTTT
CASSITGGWGNQPQHF
>.|TRBJ1-5|TRBV18|15|TRBD1
TGTGCCAGCTCCCGTCCCGGGACAGGCAATCAGCCCCAGCATTTT
CASSRPGTGNQPQHF
>.|TRBJ1-2|TRBV7-6|16|TRBD1
TGTGCCAGCAGCCCGTCTACCAGGACAGGGTATGGTGGCTACACCTTC
CASSPSTRTGYGGYTF
>.|TRBJ1-1|TRBV28|15|TRBD1
TGTGCCAGCAGTTTAACCCTTGGCAGGGGGCTTGAAGCTTTCTTT
CASSLTLGRGLEAFF
>.|TRBJ1-5|TRBV6-6|14|TRBD1
TGTGCCAGCAGCGGACAGGGACGAGAACAGCCCCAGCATTTT
CASSGQGREQPQHF
>.|TRBJ2-5|TRBV5-1|15|.
TGCGCCAGCAGCTTGGATAACAGGGAGGGCGGGACCCAGTACTTC
CASSLDNREGGTQYF